This is a list of T cell receptor beta chains from one sample in a study of regulatory T cells in long-lasting Graves disease. Each CDR3 protein gets one entry after TCRdb re-called the multiplex PCR reads with MiXCR. This sample has 350,000 to 450,000 distinct CDR3 sequences, with about 15% found just once. These data were also reused for a study on T cells in Graves' hyperthyroidism and ophthalmopathy.

The sequences come from peripheral blood mononuclear cells (PBMCs), collected at new diagnosis, from a patient treated with antithyroid drugs. These receptor sequences come from a woman in her twenties or thirties with Graves disease. Both conserved end residues are part of each CDR3. D genes are given only for firm matches. The size field is filled for only some rows; it gives once, few, many or a size class.

v_gene,d_gene,abundance,j_gene,len,CDR3aa,CDR3nt
TRBV9,TRBD2,many,TRBJ2-3,15,CASSATSGRTDTQYF,TGTGCCAGCAGCGCCACTAGCGGGAGGACAGATACGCAGTATTTT
TRBV12-3/TRBV12-4,TRBD1,many,TRBJ2-3,15,CASSFGTGPTDTQYF,TGTGCCAGCAGTTTTGGGACAGGGCCCACAGATACGCAGTATTTT
TRBV6-9,TRBD1,once,TRBJ2-1,13,CASSYWTGDEQFF,TGTGCCAGCAGTTATTGGACAGGGGATGAGCAGTTCTTC
TRBV5-4,.,.,TRBJ2-4,14,CASSLDREGNIQYF,TGTGCCAGCAGCCTCGACAGGGAGGGCAACATTCAGTACTTC
TRBV27,.,few,TRBJ2-6,20,CASSLRLWQGPLSGANVLTF,TGTGCCAGCAGTTTAAGGCTTTGGCAGGGCCCTCTCTCTGGGGCCAACGTCCTGACTTTC
TRBV7-8,.,many,TRBJ1-2,15,CASSLAQGSSYGYTF,TGTGCCAGCAGCTTAGCGCAAGGCAGCTCCTATGGCTACACCTTC
TRBV6-4,.,few,TRBJ2-1,15,CASSDRGQAWDEQFF,TGTGCCAGCAGTGATCGGGGGCAGGCCTGGGATGAGCAGTTCTTC
TRBV7-2,TRBD2,many,TRBJ2-7,14,CASSLTRETYEQYF,TGTGCCAGCAGCTTGACGCGGGAGACCTACGAGCAGTACTTC
TRBV30,.,few,TRBJ1-2,16,CAWSARAGTPSYGYTF,TGTGCCTGGAGTGCCCGCGCCGGGACACCAAGCTATGGCTACACCTTC
TRBV20-1,TRBD2,many,TRBJ2-7,15,CSARTSGRNSYEQYF,TGCAGTGCTAGGACTAGCGGGAGGAACTCCTACGAGCAGTACTTC
TRBV5-1,.,many,TRBJ2-7,14,CASSSLGSPYEQYF,TGCGCCAGCAGCTCCCTGGGGTCACCCTACGAGCAGTACTTC
TRBV18,.,many,TRBJ2-3,14,CASSPGQITDTQYF,TGTGCCAGCTCACCAGGACAGATCACAGATACGCAGTATTTT
TRBV20-1,.,many,TRBJ1-5,9,CSGGQPQHF,TGCAGTGGCGGCCAGCCCCAGCATTTT
TRBV6-1,TRBD1,many,TRBJ2-7,15,CARASWDRGDYEQYF,TGTGCCAGGGCTTCCTGGGACAGGGGCGACTACGAGCAGTACTTC
TRBV12-3/TRBV12-4,.,many,TRBJ2-7,14,CASSSPRSSYEQYF,TGTGCCAGCAGTTCCCCCCGAAGCTCCTACGAGCAGTACTTC
TRBV20-1,.,few,TRBJ2-7,13,CSAAGTSSYEQYF,TGCAGTGCTGCCGGGACAAGCTCCTACGAGCAGTACTTC